This T cell receptor (beta chain) was identified during a study of blood T cells in healthy people across ages. Using a J-beta primer mix together with a sample-barcoded 5' primer, a second PCR was run for about 7 to 12 cycles. From each sample, at least 2.5 million paired-end reads containing CDR3 were obtained. In TCRdb, the 5' RACE reads were re-called with MiXCR into one record per CDR3 protein. This sample yields approximately 800,000 distinct CDR3 sequences, of which 40% to 65% are seen a single time; roughly two fifths belongs to the top ten. The CDR3 is made up of 15 amino acids. V shed 3 bases and J 5 bases; nucleotides not matched to a gene: 7. In germline, CDR1 is SQVTM, CDR2 ANQGSEA. This clonotype was counted a few times. There were at least 5.5 micrograms of total RNA extracted from every sample.

The clonotype comes from a man older than 75 in good health. The V gene is TRBV29-1, the J gene TRBJ2-1; the match to TRBD2 covers 10 bases. Sequenced material: blood. This CDR3 reads CSVEGLALTNNEQFF. The CDR3 nucleotides read TGCAGCGTTGAGGGACTAGCGTTAACGAACAATGAGCAGTTCTTC.